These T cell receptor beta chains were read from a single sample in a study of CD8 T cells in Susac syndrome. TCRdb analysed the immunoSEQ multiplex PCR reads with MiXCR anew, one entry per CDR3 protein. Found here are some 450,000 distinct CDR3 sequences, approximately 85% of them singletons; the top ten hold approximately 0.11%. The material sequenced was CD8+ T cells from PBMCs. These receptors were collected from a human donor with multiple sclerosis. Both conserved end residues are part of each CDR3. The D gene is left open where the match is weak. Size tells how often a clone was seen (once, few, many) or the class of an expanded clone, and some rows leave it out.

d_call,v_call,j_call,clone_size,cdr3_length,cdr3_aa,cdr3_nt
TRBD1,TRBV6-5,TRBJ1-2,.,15,CASSSNEGQGGGYTF,TGTGCCAGCAGTTCCAACGAGGGACAGGGGGGTGGCTACACCTTC
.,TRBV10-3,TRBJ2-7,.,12,CAISGSSYEQYF,TGTGCCATCAGCGGCTCCTCCTACGAGCAGTACTTC
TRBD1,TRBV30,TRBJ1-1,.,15,CAWRVGQGMNTEAFF,TGTGCCTGGAGGGTGGGACAGGGCATGAACACTGAAGCTTTCTTT
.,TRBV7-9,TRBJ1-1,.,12,CASSRGTPEAFF,TGTGCCAGCAGCCGAGGGACACCCGAAGCTTTCTTT
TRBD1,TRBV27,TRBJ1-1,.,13,CASIGTGGTEAFF,TGTGCCAGCATTGGGACAGGGGGCACTGAAGCTTTCTTT
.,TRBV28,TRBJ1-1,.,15,CASSYSRTGYTEAFF,TGTGCCAGCAGTTACAGTCGGACGGGATACACTGAAGCTTTCTTT
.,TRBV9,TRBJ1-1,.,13,CASSDGGHFEAFF,TGTGCCAGCAGCGACGGGGGACACTTTGAAGCTTTCTTT
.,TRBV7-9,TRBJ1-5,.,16,CASSLVGAGSNQPQHF,TGTGCCAGCAGCTTAGTGGGGGCGGGGAGCAATCAGCCCCAGCATTTT
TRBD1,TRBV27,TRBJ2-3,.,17,CASSLSGQGVYTDTQYF,TGTGCCAGCAGTTTATCCGGACAGGGTGTCTATACAGATACGCAGTATTTT
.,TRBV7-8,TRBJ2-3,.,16,CASSLEGRGEADTQYF,TGTGCCAGCAGCTTAGAAGGTCGGGGTGAGGCAGATACGCAGTATTTT
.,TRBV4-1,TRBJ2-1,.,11,CASSQLLEQFF,TGCGCCAGCAGCCAATTGCTTGAGCAGTTCTTC
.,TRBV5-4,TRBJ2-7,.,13,CASSLFLGYEQYF,TGTGCCAGCAGCTTGTTTTTGGGATACGAGCAGTACTTC
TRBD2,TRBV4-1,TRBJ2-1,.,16,CASSSGRQLLFNEQFF,TGCGCCAGCAGCTCCGGGAGGCAGCTATTATTCAATGAGCAGTTCTTC
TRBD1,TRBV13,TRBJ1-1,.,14,CASMGTDQNTEAFF,TGTGCCAGCATGGGGACAGACCAAAACACTGAAGCTTTCTTT
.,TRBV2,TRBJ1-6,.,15,CASREDSGYNSPLHF,TGTGCCAGCAGGGAGGACTCCGGGTACAATTCACCCCTCCACTTT
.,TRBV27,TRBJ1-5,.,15,CASSLTGYRVQPQHF,TGTGCCAGCAGTTTGACAGGTTATAGGGTCCAGCCCCAGCATTTT
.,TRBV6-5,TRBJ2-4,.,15,CASSYSRYAKNIQYF,TGTGCCAGCAGTTACTCCCGTTACGCCAAAAACATTCAGTACTTC
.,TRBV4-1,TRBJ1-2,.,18,CASSQVDTEEFEAYGYTF,TGCGCCAGCAGCCAAGTGGATACTGAAGAGTTCGAAGCCTATGGCTACACCTTC
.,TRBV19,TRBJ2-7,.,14,CASSMSISSYEQYF,TGTGCCAGTAGTATGTCGATCAGCTCCTACGAGCAGTACTTC
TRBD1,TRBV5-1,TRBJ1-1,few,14,CASSLGQGLTEAFF,TGCGCCAGCAGCCTGGGACAGGGACTCACTGAAGCTTTCTTT
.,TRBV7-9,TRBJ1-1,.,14,CASSPVGGYTEAFF,TGTGCCAGCAGCCCTGTGGGGGGATACACTGAAGCTTTCTTT
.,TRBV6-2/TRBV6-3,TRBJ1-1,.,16,CASSSTTAGRDTEAFF,TGTGCCAGCAGTTCCACGACGGCCGGGCGGGACACTGAAGCTTTCTTT
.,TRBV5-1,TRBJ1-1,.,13,CASSLDGFTEAFF,TGCGCCAGCAGCTTGGACGGATTCACTGAAGCTTTCTTT
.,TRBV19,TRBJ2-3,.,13,CASEAESTDTQYF,TGTGCCAGTGAGGCGGAGAGCACAGATACGCAGTATTTT
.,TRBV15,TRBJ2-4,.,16,CATSTGEGGAKNIQYF,TGTGCCACCAGCACAGGGGAGGGGGGTGCCAAAAACATTCAGTACTTC
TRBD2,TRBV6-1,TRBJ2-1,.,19,CASSDPGTSGGLGTYEQFF,TGTGCCAGCAGTGACCCCGGGACTAGCGGGGGCCTCGGCACGTATGAGCAGTTCTTC
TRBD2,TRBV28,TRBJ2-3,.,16,CASGSSSGRGPDTQYF,TGTGCCAGCGGCTCATCTAGCGGGAGAGGCCCAGATACGCAGTATTTT
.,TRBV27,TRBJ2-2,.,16,CASSTLDGFNTGELFF,TGTGCCAGCAGTACCCTAGACGGATTTAACACCGGGGAGCTGTTTTTT
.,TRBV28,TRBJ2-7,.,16,CASSLWTSRVNYEQYF,TGTGCCAGCAGTTTATGGACCTCGCGGGTGAACTACGAGCAGTACTTC
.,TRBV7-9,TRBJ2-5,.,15,CASSFPSILQETQYF,TGTGCCAGCAGCTTTCCTTCCATACTCCAAGAGACCCAGTACTTC
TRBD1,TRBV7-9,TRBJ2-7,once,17,CASSGQGSRERAYEQYF,TGTGCCAGCAGCGGACAGGGATCGAGAGAGCGGGCCTACGAGCAGTACTTC
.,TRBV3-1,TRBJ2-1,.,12,CASSQSPNEQFF,TGTGCCAGCAGCCAATCGCCCAATGAGCAGTTCTTC
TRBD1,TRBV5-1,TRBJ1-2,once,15,CASSPDRDYDYGYTF,TGCGCCAGCAGCCCGGACAGGGACTATGACTATGGCTACACCTTC
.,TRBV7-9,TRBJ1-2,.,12,CASMDVVYGYTF,TGTGCCAGCATGGACGTCGTCTATGGCTACACCTTC
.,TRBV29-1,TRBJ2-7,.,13,CSVVGGFTYEQYF,TGCAGCGTTGTCGGCGGGTTCACCTACGAGCAGTACTTC
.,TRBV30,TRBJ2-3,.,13,CACRTESTDTQYF,TGTGCCTGCCGGACAGAGAGCACAGATACGCAGTATTTT
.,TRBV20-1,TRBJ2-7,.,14,CSARGISVGYEQYF,TGCAGTGCTAGAGGAATCTCCGTGGGGTACGAGCAGTACTTC
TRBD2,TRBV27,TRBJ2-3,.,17,CASGFLLAGGPKDTQYF,TGTGCCAGCGGGTTCCTACTAGCGGGAGGGCCGAAGGATACGCAGTATTTT
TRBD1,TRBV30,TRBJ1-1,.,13,CAWRQGARTEAFF,TGTGCCTGGAGACAGGGGGCGCGGACTGAAGCTTTCTTT
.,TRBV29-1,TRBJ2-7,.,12,CSVVGARYEQYF,TGCAGCGTTGTGGGGGCACGGTACGAGCAGTACTTC
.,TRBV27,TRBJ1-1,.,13,CASSLSAIHEAFF,TGTGCCAGCAGTTTGTCGGCTATCCATGAAGCTTTCTTT
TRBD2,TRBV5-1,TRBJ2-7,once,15,CASSPDLGGINEQYF,TGCGCCAGCAGCCCGGATCTGGGGGGGATAAACGAGCAGTACTTC
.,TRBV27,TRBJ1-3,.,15,CASSLNRQVGNTIYF,TGTGCCAGCAGTTTAAACCGACAGGTTGGAAACACCATATATTTT
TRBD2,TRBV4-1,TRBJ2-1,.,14,CASSQIAGGYEQFF,TGCGCCAGCAGCCAAATAGCGGGAGGGTATGAGCAGTTCTTC
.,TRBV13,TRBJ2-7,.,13,CASSRSDSYEQYF,TGTGCCAGCAGCCGAAGCGACAGCTACGAGCAGTACTTC
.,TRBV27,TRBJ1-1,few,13,CASSLAGSTEAFF,TGTGCCAGCAGTTTGGCCGGGAGCACTGAAGCTTTCTTT
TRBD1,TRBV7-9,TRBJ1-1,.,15,CASSYRDRGVTEAFF,TGTGCCAGCAGCTATCGGGACAGGGGAGTCACTGAAGCTTTCTTT
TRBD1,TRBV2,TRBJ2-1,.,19,CASWSGDRESEYSYNEQFF,TGTGCCAGCTGGTCCGGGGACAGGGAATCGGAATACTCCTACAATGAGCAGTTCTTC
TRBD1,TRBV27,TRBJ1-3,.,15,CASSSDRGGGNTIYF,TGTGCCAGCAGTTCCGACAGGGGCGGTGGAAACACCATATATTTT
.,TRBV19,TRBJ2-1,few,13,CASSPLEGNEQFF,TGTGCCAGTAGTCCCCTCGAAGGCAATGAGCAGTTCTTC
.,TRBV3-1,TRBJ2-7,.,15,CASSQEGTRSYEQYF,TGTGCCAGCAGCCAAGAGGGGACTCGTTCCTACGAGCAGTACTTC
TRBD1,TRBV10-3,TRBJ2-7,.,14,CAIKGGTGDYEQYF,TGTGCCATCAAGGGCGGGACAGGGGATTACGAGCAGTACTTC
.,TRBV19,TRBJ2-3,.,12,CASSGFTDTQYF,TGTGCCAGTTCAGGGTTCACAGATACGCAGTATTTT